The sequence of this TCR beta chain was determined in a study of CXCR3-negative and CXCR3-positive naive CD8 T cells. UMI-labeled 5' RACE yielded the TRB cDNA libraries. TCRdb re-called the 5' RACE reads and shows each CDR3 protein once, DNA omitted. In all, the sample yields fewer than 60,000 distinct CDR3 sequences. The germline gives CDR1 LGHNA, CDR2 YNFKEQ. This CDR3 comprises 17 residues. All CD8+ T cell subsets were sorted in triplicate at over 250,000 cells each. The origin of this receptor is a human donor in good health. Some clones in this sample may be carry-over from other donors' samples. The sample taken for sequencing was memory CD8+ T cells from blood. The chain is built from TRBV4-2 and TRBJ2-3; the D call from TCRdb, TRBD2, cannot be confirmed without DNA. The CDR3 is CVSSQGTSAGGTDTQYF.